A selection of T cell receptor beta chains follows, all from one sample in a study of T-cell reconstitution after alpha-beta-depleted transplantation in children. TCRdb reprocessed the PCR reads via MiXCR and lists one record per CDR3 protein. Here the sample spans around 250,000 distinct CDR3 sequences, 20% to 30% being singletons. The specimen comprised PBMCs, sampled before TCRalphabeta/CD19-depleted stem cell transplant. These receptors were collected from a girl aged 2 to 10 with Fanconi anemia, due to receive a stem cell transplant. CDR3s include the opening cysteine and the closing phenylalanine or tryptophan. Fields, in order: V gene, clone size, D gene, J gene, CDR3 protein, CDR3 DNA. D genes are given only for firm matches. A clone size is listed for some rows: how often the clone was seen (once, few, many), or a class if it is expanded.

v_call: TRBV5-1
clone_size: few
d_call: TRBD1
j_call: TRBJ2-5
cdr3_aa: CASSIESTGGKTQYF
cdr3_nt: TGCGCCAGCAGCATAGAGAGCACAGGGGGGAAGACCCAGTACTTC

v_call: TRBV7-3
clone_size: NA
d_call: NA
j_call: TRBJ2-1
cdr3_aa: CASSLGWGVRSYNEQFF
cdr3_nt: TGTGCCAGCAGCTTAGGCTGGGGGGTCCGCTCCTACAATGAGCAGTTCTTC

v_call: TRBV29-1
clone_size: many
d_call: NA
j_call: TRBJ2-5
cdr3_aa: CSVDFRGETQYF
cdr3_nt: TGCAGCGTTGACTTTAGGGGCGAGACCCAGTACTTC

v_call: TRBV20-1
clone_size: many
d_call: NA
j_call: TRBJ2-5
cdr3_aa: CSARGTDNQETQYF
cdr3_nt: TGCAGTGCTAGGGGGACGGACAACCAAGAGACCCAGTACTTC

v_call: TRBV6-1
clone_size: few
d_call: TRBD1
j_call: TRBJ1-6
cdr3_aa: CASKLQGTYSPLHF
cdr3_nt: TGTGCCAGCAAATTACAGGGGACATATTCACCCCTCCACTTT

v_call: TRBV9
clone_size: NA
d_call: TRBD2
j_call: TRBJ2-1
cdr3_aa: CASSVDGLAGGGEQFF
cdr3_nt: TGTGCCAGCAGCGTAGATGGGCTAGCGGGAGGAGGTGAGCAGTTCTTC

v_call: TRBV7-8
clone_size: NA
d_call: TRBD2
j_call: TRBJ2-7
cdr3_aa: CASSLVVTSGHYEQYF
cdr3_nt: TGTGCCAGCAGCTTAGTAGTGACTAGCGGCCACTACGAGCAGTACTTC

v_call: TRBV12-5
clone_size: NA
d_call: NA
j_call: TRBJ2-1
cdr3_aa: CASGSDSSYNEQFF
cdr3_nt: TGTGCTAGTGGATCAGACAGCTCCTACAATGAGCAGTTCTTC

v_call: TRBV20-1
clone_size: few
d_call: NA
j_call: TRBJ2-1
cdr3_aa: CNGRGADSYNEQFF
cdr3_nt: TGCAATGGCCGGGGAGCGGATTCCTACAATGAGCAGTTCTTC

v_call: TRBV3-1
clone_size: many
d_call: TRBD2
j_call: TRBJ2-3
cdr3_aa: CASSPVAGGKDTQYF
cdr3_nt: TGTGCCAGCAGCCCAGTAGCGGGAGGTAAAGATACGCAGTATTTT

v_call: TRBV28
clone_size: NA
d_call: TRBD1
j_call: TRBJ2-6
cdr3_aa: CASSYRGPGANVLTF
cdr3_nt: TGTGCCAGCAGCTACAGGGGGCCTGGGGCCAACGTCCTGACTTTC

v_call: TRBV29-1
clone_size: many
d_call: NA
j_call: TRBJ2-6
cdr3_aa: CSVEVADGANVLTF
cdr3_nt: TGCAGCGTTGAGGTAGCGGACGGGGCCAACGTCCTGACTTTC

v_call: TRBV12-3/TRBV12-4
clone_size: many
d_call: NA
j_call: TRBJ2-1
cdr3_aa: CASSPLGGSYNEQFF
cdr3_nt: TGTGCCAGCAGCCCTTTAGGGGGCTCCTACAATGAGCAGTTCTTC

v_call: TRBV29-1
clone_size: NA
d_call: NA
j_call: TRBJ2-1
cdr3_aa: CSGGRYNEQFF
cdr3_nt: TGCAGCGGGGGACGCTACAATGAGCAGTTCTTC

v_call: TRBV7-2
clone_size: many
d_call: TRBD2
j_call: TRBJ2-7
cdr3_aa: CASSLVMVAGAYEQYF
cdr3_nt: TGTGCCAGCAGCTTAGTCATGGTAGCGGGAGCTTACGAGCAGTACTTC

v_call: TRBV7-3
clone_size: NA
d_call: NA
j_call: TRBJ2-1
cdr3_aa: CASSRTDSYNEQFF
cdr3_nt: TGTGCCAGCAGCCGGACTGATTCCTACAATGAGCAGTTCTTC

v_call: TRBV12-3/TRBV12-4
clone_size: many
d_call: NA
j_call: TRBJ2-3
cdr3_aa: CASSSEGITDTQYF
cdr3_nt: TGTGCCAGCAGTTCGGAAGGGATCACAGATACGCAGTATTTT

v_call: TRBV28
clone_size: NA
d_call: TRBD1
j_call: TRBJ1-2
cdr3_aa: CASSPPTGGNYGYTF
cdr3_nt: TGTGCCAGCAGTCCCCCGACAGGGGGAAACTATGGCTACACCTTC

v_call: TRBV7-8
clone_size: NA
d_call: TRBD1
j_call: TRBJ2-7
cdr3_aa: CASSLRVTGVNSYEQYF
cdr3_nt: TGTGCCAGCAGCTTACGTGTAACAGGGGTGAACTCCTACGAGCAGTACTTC

v_call: TRBV12-3/TRBV12-4
clone_size: NA
d_call: NA
j_call: TRBJ2-1
cdr3_aa: CASSLQGVRYNEQFF
cdr3_nt: TGTGCCAGCAGTTTACAGGGAGTTCGCTACAATGAGCAGTTCTTC

v_call: TRBV24-1
clone_size: many
d_call: NA
j_call: TRBJ2-1
cdr3_aa: CATSDLGADYNEQFF
cdr3_nt: TGTGCCACCAGTGATCTCGGGGCGGACTACAATGAGCAGTTCTTC

v_call: TRBV7-2
clone_size: few
d_call: NA
j_call: TRBJ2-3
cdr3_aa: CASKRSLTDTQYF
cdr3_nt: TGTGCCAGCAAAAGATCCCTCACAGATACGCAGTATTTT

v_call: TRBV12-3/TRBV12-4
clone_size: many
d_call: NA
j_call: TRBJ2-1
cdr3_aa: CASSRTGDNEQFF
cdr3_nt: TGTGCCAGCAGCCGGACTGGTGACAATGAGCAGTTCTTC

v_call: TRBV7-9
clone_size: NA
d_call: TRBD2
j_call: TRBJ2-3
cdr3_aa: CASSSGLATTDTQYF
cdr3_nt: TGTGCCAGCAGCTCCGGACTAGCGACCACAGATACGCAGTATTTT

v_call: TRBV28
clone_size: many
d_call: NA
j_call: TRBJ2-7
cdr3_aa: CASSFSVLIGEQYF
cdr3_nt: TGTGCCAGCAGTTTCAGTGTATTGATAGGCGAGCAGTACTTC

v_call: TRBV2
clone_size: few
d_call: NA
j_call: TRBJ2-3
cdr3_aa: CASGRITDTQYF
cdr3_nt: TGTGCCAGCGGCAGGATCACAGATACGCAGTATTTT

v_call: TRBV20-1
clone_size: NA
d_call: TRBD2
j_call: TRBJ2-1
cdr3_aa: CSASGSGNYNEQFF
cdr3_nt: TGCAGTGCTAGCGGTAGCGGGAACTACAATGAGCAGTTCTTC